The entry below describes one TCR beta chain. This sample is drawn from a study of blood T cell repertoires in COVID-19. About the study: Sample material is recorded as cDNA or gDNA derived from T cells, B-cell-depleted T cells, or PBMCs.

Trimming took 11 bases from V and 0 from J; bases not matched to a gene: 3. This CDR3 region has 12 residues. Per the germline V gene, CDR1 is SEHNR and CDR2 is FQNEAQ (reference sequence). Produced via immunoSEQ multiplex PCR; TCRdb's table is partial and in-frame only. The table has about 160,000 clones, about 93% seen once. The chain recombines TRBV7-9 with TRBJ1-1, with TRBD1 matching over 7 bases. The material sequenced was peripheral blood. This TCR derives from a woman in her forties or fifties with acute or convalescent COVID-19. CDR3 sequence (DNA): TGTGCCTGCGACAGGGTGAACACTGAAGCTTTCTTT. It yields the protein CACDRVNTEAFF.